This TCR beta chain was obtained from a study of T cells expressing NK-cell markers. About the research overall: The TCR beta repertoires were obtained from sorted CD3+CD56+NKG2C+, CD3+CD56+NKG2C- and CD3+CD56-NKG2C+ T cells. In the group of eight sequenced donors, seven were HCMV-seropositive and one was seronegative.

Study results and caveats: The CD3+CD56-NKG2C+ fraction of a handful of donors was also led by these clonotypes.

On this clonotype itself: Antigen specificity is unknown.

TCR beta libraries carry UMIs added by 5'RACE template switching. TCRdb reprocessed the 5' RACE reads; each CDR3 protein has one entry and no DNA is given. The table lists 350,000 to 500,000 distinct CDR3 sequences. Germline V gene lookup returns CDR1 SQVTM and CDR2 ANQGSEA. The CDR3 covers 13 residues. The chain employs TRBV29-1 and TRBJ1-3. The source of this sequence is a woman between 18 and 70 years old in good health. The specimen was blood T cells: a sorted CD56 or NKG2C T cell subset, CD4+ or CD8+ T cells, or bulk PBMC T cells (not recorded which). The CDR3 loop is CSGATFSGNTIYF.